This is a list of T cell receptor beta chains from one sample in a study of cytomegalovirus exposure and HLA in healthy donors. Clones were read by immunoSEQ multiplex PCR, and TCRdb kept only the in-frame ones, dropping some. The sample shows about 180,000 clones, 85% of them seen only once. The sample comprised PBMCs. These TCRs come from a young man in good health and CMV-seropositive. The CDR3 runs from the conserved cysteine through the conserved F or W. Each record gives: J gene, V gene, D gene, clone size, CDR3 protein, CDR3 DNA. A D gene is named only where the DNA matches it firmly. The size of a clone is reported for some rows only, either as once, few or many, or as a class for expanded clones.

j_gene: TRBJ2-3
v_gene: TRBV2
d_gene: TRBD1
abundance: .
CDR3aa: CASSEETGGTDTQYF
CDR3nt: TGTGCCAGCAGTGAAGAGACAGGGGGAACAGATACGCAGTATTTT

j_gene: TRBJ2-7
v_gene: TRBV7-9
d_gene: TRBD2
abundance: .
CDR3aa: CASTSETSTYEQYF
CDR3nt: TGTGCCAGCACATCCGAGACTAGCACCTACGAGCAGTACTTC

j_gene: TRBJ2-1
v_gene: TRBV13
d_gene: TRBD2
abundance: .
CDR3aa: CASSSGLAGGPYNEQFF
CDR3nt: TGTGCCAGCAGCTCCGGACTAGCGGGGGGACCCTACAATGAGCAGTTCTTC

j_gene: TRBJ2-7
v_gene: TRBV28
d_gene: .
abundance: .
CDR3aa: CASSLSGISYEQYF
CDR3nt: TGTGCCAGCAGTTTGTCCGGGATATCCTACGAGCAGTACTTC

j_gene: TRBJ1-3
v_gene: TRBV6-6
d_gene: .
abundance: few
CDR3aa: CASSYVQGTGNTIYF
CDR3nt: TGTGCCAGCAGTTACGTCCAGGGGACTGGAAACACCATATATTTT

j_gene: TRBJ2-1
v_gene: TRBV4-1
d_gene: TRBD2
abundance: .
CDR3aa: CASSEWTSGYNEQFF
CDR3nt: TGCGCCAGCAGCGAATGGACTAGCGGCTACAATGAGCAGTTCTTC

j_gene: TRBJ2-7
v_gene: TRBV7-9
d_gene: TRBD1
abundance: .
CDR3aa: CASSPTGVYEQYF
CDR3nt: TGTGCCAGCAGCCCAACAGGGGTCTACGAGCAGTACTTC

j_gene: TRBJ1-5
v_gene: TRBV21-1
d_gene: .
abundance: .
CDR3aa: CASSKVTGSFNQPQHF
CDR3nt: TGTGCCAGCAGCAAAGTTACAGGGTCCTTCAATCAGCCCCAGCATTTT

j_gene: TRBJ2-7
v_gene: TRBV21-1
d_gene: .
abundance: once
CDR3aa: CADGVPSYEQYF
CDR3nt: TGTGCGGACGGGGTGCCCTCCTACGAGCAGTACTTC

j_gene: TRBJ1-2
v_gene: TRBV11-2
d_gene: .
abundance: .
CDR3aa: CASSLVQSYGYTF
CDR3nt: TGTGCCAGCAGCTTGGTACAGTCCTATGGCTACACCTTC

j_gene: TRBJ2-1
v_gene: TRBV28
d_gene: TRBD1
abundance: .
CDR3aa: CASSSGTGSYNEQFF
CDR3nt: TGTGCCAGCAGTTCCGGGACAGGGTCCTACAATGAGCAGTTCTTC

j_gene: TRBJ2-2
v_gene: TRBV11-2
d_gene: .
abundance: .
CDR3aa: CASSFLALGNTGELFF
CDR3nt: TGTGCCAGCAGCTTTTTAGCGCTTGGGAACACCGGGGAGCTGTTTTTT

j_gene: TRBJ2-3
v_gene: TRBV11-3
d_gene: .
abundance: once
CDR3aa: CASSFARGDTQYF
CDR3nt: TGTGCCAGCAGCTTTGCGAGGGGGGATACGCAGTATTTT

j_gene: TRBJ1-2
v_gene: TRBV2
d_gene: .
abundance: .
CDR3aa: CASNLRGRGYGYTF
CDR3nt: TGTGCCAGCAATCTTCGGGGGAGAGGCTATGGCTACACCTTC

j_gene: TRBJ1-6
v_gene: TRBV11-2
d_gene: .
abundance: .
CDR3aa: CASSLDRGESPLHF
CDR3nt: TGTGCCAGCAGCTTAGACAGGGGTGAATCACCCCTCCACTTT

j_gene: TRBJ1-4
v_gene: TRBV2
d_gene: .
abundance: .
CDR3aa: CASTDTGAPNEKLFF
CDR3nt: TGTGCCAGCACTGACACAGGAGCCCCTAATGAAAAACTGTTTTTT

j_gene: TRBJ2-1
v_gene: TRBV11-3
d_gene: .
abundance: .
CDR3aa: CASSSSQGGDNEQFF
CDR3nt: TGTGCCAGCAGCTCCTCACAGGGGGGGGACAATGAGCAGTTCTTC

j_gene: TRBJ2-5
v_gene: TRBV28
d_gene: TRBD1
abundance: .
CDR3aa: CASRARTGGGETQYF
CDR3nt: TGTGCCAGCAGGGCCCGGACAGGGGGCGGAGAGACCCAGTACTTC

j_gene: TRBJ2-5
v_gene: TRBV2
d_gene: TRBD1
abundance: once
CDR3aa: CASSEPGGETQYF
CDR3nt: TGTGCCAGCAGTGAACCAGGGGGAGAGACCCAGTACTTC

j_gene: TRBJ2-3
v_gene: TRBV30
d_gene: TRBD2
abundance: .
CDR3aa: CAWTVAGGQETQYF
CDR3nt: TGTGCCTGGACGGTAGCGGGAGGGCAGGAGACGCAGTATTTT

j_gene: TRBJ2-1
v_gene: TRBV29-1
d_gene: TRBD2
abundance: .
CDR3aa: CSVTSGGPNEQFF
CDR3nt: TGCAGCGTAACTAGCGGGGGGCCCAATGAGCAGTTCTTC

j_gene: TRBJ1-2
v_gene: TRBV6-1
d_gene: .
abundance: once
CDR3aa: CASSEEAGDYGYTF
CDR3nt: TGTGCCAGCAGTGAAGAGGCAGGGGACTATGGCTACACCTTC

j_gene: TRBJ1-5
v_gene: TRBV30
d_gene: .
abundance: .
CDR3aa: CAWSVPGARGQPQHF
CDR3nt: TGTGCCTGGAGTGTACCAGGGGCGCGTGGTCAGCCCCAGCATTTT

j_gene: TRBJ1-2
v_gene: TRBV5-1
d_gene: TRBD1
abundance: .
CDR3aa: CASSSGGGYTF
CDR3nt: TGCGCCAGCAGCTCAGGGGGTGGCTACACCTTC

j_gene: TRBJ2-7
v_gene: TRBV5-5
d_gene: TRBD2
abundance: .
CDR3aa: CASSLASGTYEQYF
CDR3nt: TGTGCCAGCAGCTTGGCTAGCGGGACCTACGAGCAGTACTTC

j_gene: TRBJ1-2
v_gene: TRBV19
d_gene: .
abundance: .
CDR3aa: CASSYDRYGGYGYTF
CDR3nt: TGTGCCAGTAGTTACGACAGATACGGTGGGTATGGCTACACCTTC

j_gene: TRBJ2-5
v_gene: TRBV2
d_gene: TRBD2
abundance: few
CDR3aa: CASIGLEETQYF
CDR3nt: TGTGCCAGCATTGGACTAGAGGAGACCCAGTACTTC

j_gene: TRBJ2-4
v_gene: TRBV2
d_gene: .
abundance: .
CDR3aa: CASSTRPLGGNIQYF
CDR3nt: TGTGCCAGCAGTACTCGACCCTTGGGAGGAAACATTCAGTACTTC

j_gene: TRBJ2-5
v_gene: TRBV7-2
d_gene: .
abundance: once
CDR3aa: CASSRSGQETQYF
CDR3nt: TGTGCCAGCAGCCGATCCGGGCAAGAGACCCAGTACTTC

j_gene: TRBJ2-3
v_gene: TRBV6-1
d_gene: TRBD2
abundance: .
CDR3aa: CASSGGYLADLSTDTQYF
CDR3nt: TGTGCCAGCAGTGGCGGTTATCTAGCGGACCTTAGCACAGATACGCAGTATTTT

j_gene: TRBJ2-7
v_gene: TRBV2
d_gene: TRBD2
abundance: .
CDR3aa: CASRRLAGGRGEQYF
CDR3nt: TGTGCCAGTAGAAGGCTAGCGGGGGGGAGGGGAGAGCAGTACTTC

j_gene: TRBJ1-4
v_gene: TRBV6-1
d_gene: TRBD1
abundance: .
CDR3aa: CASSELQGFATNEKLFF
CDR3nt: TGTGCCAGCAGTGAATTACAGGGGTTCGCAACTAATGAAAAACTGTTTTTT

j_gene: TRBJ1-2
v_gene: TRBV30
d_gene: .
abundance: .
CDR3aa: CAWETGVYGYTF
CDR3nt: TGTGCCTGGGAGACGGGGGTTTACGGCTACACCTTC

j_gene: TRBJ1-2
v_gene: TRBV10-3
d_gene: TRBD1
abundance: .
CDR3aa: CAISQGAVSYTF
CDR3nt: TGTGCCATCAGCCAGGGGGCGGTTAGCTACACCTTC

j_gene: TRBJ2-1
v_gene: TRBV7-3
d_gene: .
abundance: .
CDR3aa: CASSLTGGSNEQFF
CDR3nt: TGTGCCAGCAGCTTGACCGGGGGTAGTAATGAGCAGTTCTTC

j_gene: TRBJ2-3
v_gene: TRBV18
d_gene: .
abundance: .
CDR3aa: CASSPGQTGTTDTQYF
CDR3nt: TGTGCCAGCTCACCGGGACAAACAGGGACCACAGATACGCAGTATTTT

j_gene: TRBJ1-1
v_gene: TRBV6-6
d_gene: TRBD1
abundance: .
CDR3aa: CASSYQGTGNTEAFF
CDR3nt: TGTGCCAGCAGTTATCAGGGGACAGGGAACACTGAAGCTTTCTTT

j_gene: TRBJ2-1
v_gene: TRBV29-1
d_gene: TRBD2
abundance: .
CDR3aa: CSVELYGYTAGVPGEQFF
CDR3nt: TGCAGCGTTGAATTATATGGGTATACTGCGGGAGTCCCCGGTGAGCAGTTCTTC

j_gene: TRBJ2-1
v_gene: TRBV10-1
d_gene: TRBD1
abundance: .
CDR3aa: CASSDSGQGDYNEQFF
CDR3nt: TGCGCCAGCAGTGATTCAGGGCAGGGGGACTACAATGAGCAGTTCTTC

j_gene: TRBJ2-5
v_gene: TRBV7-8
d_gene: TRBD2
abundance: .
CDR3aa: CASRNRGGPRETQYF
CDR3nt: TGTGCCAGCAGGAACCGCGGGGGGCCGCGGGAGACCCAGTACTTC

j_gene: TRBJ2-7
v_gene: TRBV2
d_gene: .
abundance: .
CDR3aa: CASSRLSGGSYEQYF
CDR3nt: TGTGCCAGCAGCCGCCTATCCGGGGGCTCCTACGAGCAGTACTTC

j_gene: TRBJ2-1
v_gene: TRBV30
d_gene: .
abundance: .
CDR3aa: CAWSVGNRYNEQFF
CDR3nt: TGTGCCTGGAGTGTAGGTAACAGATACAATGAGCAGTTCTTC

j_gene: TRBJ2-1
v_gene: TRBV27
d_gene: .
abundance: .
CDR3aa: CASSLRSSGGFGEQFF
CDR3nt: TGTGCCAGCAGTTTAAGGTCGTCAGGGGGGTTTGGAGAGCAGTTCTTC

j_gene: TRBJ2-3
v_gene: TRBV9
d_gene: .
abundance: .
CDR3aa: CASSSMNSGTDTQYF
CDR3nt: TGTGCCAGCAGCTCAATGAATAGCGGCACAGATACGCAGTATTTT

j_gene: TRBJ2-3
v_gene: TRBV18
d_gene: .
abundance: once
CDR3aa: CASSPRGFTDTQYF
CDR3nt: TGTGCCAGCTCACCTCGGGGGTTTACAGATACGCAGTATTTT

j_gene: TRBJ1-2
v_gene: TRBV5-4
d_gene: .
abundance: .
CDR3aa: CASSSRDKDYGYTF
CDR3nt: TGTGCCAGCAGCAGCCGGGACAAGGACTATGGCTACACCTTC

j_gene: TRBJ2-7
v_gene: TRBV27
d_gene: TRBD1
abundance: once
CDR3aa: CASSFGNRGSYEQYF
CDR3nt: TGTGCCAGCAGTTTCGGTAACAGGGGATCCTACGAGCAGTACTTC

j_gene: TRBJ1-6
v_gene: TRBV2
d_gene: TRBD1
abundance: .
CDR3aa: CASSEGTGRSSPLHF
CDR3nt: TGTGCCAGCAGTGAAGGGACAGGACGTTCTTCACCCCTCCACTTT

j_gene: TRBJ1-1
v_gene: TRBV9
d_gene: .
abundance: once
CDR3aa: CASSVATRATEAFF
CDR3nt: TGTGCCAGCAGCGTAGCTACGAGGGCAACTGAAGCTTTCTTT

j_gene: TRBJ2-5
v_gene: TRBV30
d_gene: .
abundance: .
CDR3aa: CAWGVGGQETQYF
CDR3nt: TGTGCCTGGGGAGTAGGGGGCCAAGAGACCCAGTACTTC

j_gene: TRBJ2-7
v_gene: TRBV5-6
d_gene: TRBD1
abundance: .
CDR3aa: CASSLVGQGITYEQYF
CDR3nt: TGTGCCAGCAGCTTGGTGGGACAGGGTATAACTTACGAGCAGTACTTC